This TCR beta chain was found in a study of cytomegalovirus exposure and HLA in healthy donors. Details on this clone: What it binds is unknown.

General study results and limits: Cytomegalovirus-associated status was assigned to 164 TCR beta chains. In vitro experiments confirmed that a few CMV-associated chains were specific for CMV antigens. Across donors, most TCRs were seen rarely, yet some public ones were widespread. For cytomegalovirus status, the classifier reportedly gave diagnoses with high specificity and sensitivity.

Generated by immunoSEQ multiplex PCR, the TCRdb table keeps only in-frame clones and is missing some. The sample has approximately 160,000 clones, almost 85% seen once. Between the trimmed V and J ends, which lost 5 bases and 6 bases, there was a span of 16 bases. CDR1 and CDR2 (germline): SGHAT, FQNNGV. The CDR3 has 15 amino acids. The specimen sequenced was PBMCs. This TCR was recovered from a man in his thirties or forties in good health and CMV-seropositive. The chain has TRBV11-2 and TRBJ1-4; TRBD1 is a possible D gene (5 bases). In DNA form, the CDR3 reads TGTGCCAGCAGCCCGCGGACAAAAGGGGATGAAAAACTGTTTTTT. This translates into CASSPRTKGDEKLFF.